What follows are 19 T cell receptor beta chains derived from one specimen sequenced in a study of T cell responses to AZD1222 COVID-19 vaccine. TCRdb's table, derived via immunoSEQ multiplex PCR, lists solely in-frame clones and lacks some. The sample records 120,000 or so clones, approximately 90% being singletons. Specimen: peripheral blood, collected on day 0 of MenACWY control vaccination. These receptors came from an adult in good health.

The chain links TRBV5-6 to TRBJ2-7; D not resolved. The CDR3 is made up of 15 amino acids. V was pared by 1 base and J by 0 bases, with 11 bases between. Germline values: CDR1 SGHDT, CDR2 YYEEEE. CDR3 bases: TGTGCCAGCAGCTTGCGTCCGGCTAGCTCCTACGAGCAGTACTTC. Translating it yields CASSLRPASSYEQYF.

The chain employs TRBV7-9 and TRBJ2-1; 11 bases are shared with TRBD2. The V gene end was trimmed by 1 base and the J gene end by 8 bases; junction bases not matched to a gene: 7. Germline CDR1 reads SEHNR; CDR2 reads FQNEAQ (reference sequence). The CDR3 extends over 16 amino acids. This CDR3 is CASSLGTSGPRDEQFF. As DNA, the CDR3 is TGTGCCAGCAGCTTAGGGACTAGCGGGCCCCGCGATGAGCAGTTCTTC.

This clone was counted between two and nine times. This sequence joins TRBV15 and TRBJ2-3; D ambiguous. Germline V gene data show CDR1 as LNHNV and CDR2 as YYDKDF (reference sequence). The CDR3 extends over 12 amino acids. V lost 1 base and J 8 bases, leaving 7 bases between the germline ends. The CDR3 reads CATSRAAGTQYF. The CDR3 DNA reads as TGTGCCACCAGCAGAGCCGCAGGTACGCAGTATTTT.

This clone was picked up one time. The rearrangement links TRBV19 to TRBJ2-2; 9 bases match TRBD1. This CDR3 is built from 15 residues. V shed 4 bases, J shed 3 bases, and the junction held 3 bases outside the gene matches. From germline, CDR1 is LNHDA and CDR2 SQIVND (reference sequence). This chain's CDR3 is CASSRDRVDTGELFF. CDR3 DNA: TGTGCCAGTAGTAGGGACAGGGTGGACACCGGGGAGCTGTTTTTT.

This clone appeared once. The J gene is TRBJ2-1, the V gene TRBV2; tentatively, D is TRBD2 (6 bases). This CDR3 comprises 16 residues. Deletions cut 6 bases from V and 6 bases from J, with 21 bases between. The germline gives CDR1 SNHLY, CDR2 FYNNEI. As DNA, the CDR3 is TGTGCCAGCAGAAGATGGGGCGGGACGGAGGGCAATGAGCAGTTCTTC. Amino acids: CASRRWGGTEGNEQFF.

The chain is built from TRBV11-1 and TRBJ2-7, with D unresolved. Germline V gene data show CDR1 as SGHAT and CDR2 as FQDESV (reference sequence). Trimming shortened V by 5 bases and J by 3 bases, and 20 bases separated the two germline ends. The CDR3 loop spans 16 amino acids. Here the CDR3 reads CASSSGKNELFYEQYF. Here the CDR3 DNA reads TGTGCCAGCAGCAGTGGGAAAAACGAGCTGTTCTACGAGCAGTACTTC.

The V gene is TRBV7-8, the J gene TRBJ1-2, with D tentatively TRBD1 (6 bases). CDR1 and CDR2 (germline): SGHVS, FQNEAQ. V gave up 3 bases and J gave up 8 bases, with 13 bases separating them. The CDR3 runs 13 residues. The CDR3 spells CASSFVQGRGYTF. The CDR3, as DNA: TGTGCCAGCAGCTTTGTACAGGGAAGAGGCTACACCTTC.

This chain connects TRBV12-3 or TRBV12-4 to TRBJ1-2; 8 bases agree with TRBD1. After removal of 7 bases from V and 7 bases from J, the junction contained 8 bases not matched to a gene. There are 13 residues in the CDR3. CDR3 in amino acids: CASTFGQGLGYTF. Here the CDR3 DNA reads TGTGCCAGCACCTTTGGACAGGGTCTTGGCTACACCTTC.

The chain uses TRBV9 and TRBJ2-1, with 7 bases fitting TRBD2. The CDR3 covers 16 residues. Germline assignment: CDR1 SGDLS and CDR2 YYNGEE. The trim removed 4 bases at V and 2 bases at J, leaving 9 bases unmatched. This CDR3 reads CASSSAGEVAYNEQFF. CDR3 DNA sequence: TGTGCCAGCAGCTCGGCGGGAGAGGTGGCCTACAATGAGCAGTTCTTC.

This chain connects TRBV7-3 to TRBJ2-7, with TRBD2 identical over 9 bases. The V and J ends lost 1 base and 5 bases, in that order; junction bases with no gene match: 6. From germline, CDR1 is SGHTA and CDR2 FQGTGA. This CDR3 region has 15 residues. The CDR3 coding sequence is TGTGCCAGCAGCTTAATGCGGGAGGGCAAACACGAGCAGTACTTC. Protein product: CASSLMREGKHEQYF.

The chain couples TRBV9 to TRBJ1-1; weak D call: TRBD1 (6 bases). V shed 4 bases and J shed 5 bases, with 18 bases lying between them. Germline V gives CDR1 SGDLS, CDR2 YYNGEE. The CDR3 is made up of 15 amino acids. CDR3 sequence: CASSPFLAGETEAFF. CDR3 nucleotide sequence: TGTGCCAGCAGCCCCTTCCTGGCAGGGGAAACTGAAGCTTTCTTT.

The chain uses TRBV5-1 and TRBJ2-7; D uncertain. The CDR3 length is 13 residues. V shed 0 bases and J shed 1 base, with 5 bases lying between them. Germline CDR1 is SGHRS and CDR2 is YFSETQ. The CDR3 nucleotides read TGCGCCAGCAGCTTGGTGCCGTCCTACGAGCAGTACTTC. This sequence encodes CASSLVPSYEQYF.

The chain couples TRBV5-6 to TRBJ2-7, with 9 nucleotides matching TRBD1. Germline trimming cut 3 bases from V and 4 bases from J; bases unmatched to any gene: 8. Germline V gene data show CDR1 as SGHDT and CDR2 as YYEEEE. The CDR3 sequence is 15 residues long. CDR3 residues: CASSSRDRVLYEQYF. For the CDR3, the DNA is TGTGCCAGCAGCTCCCGGGACAGGGTATTGTACGAGCAGTACTTC.

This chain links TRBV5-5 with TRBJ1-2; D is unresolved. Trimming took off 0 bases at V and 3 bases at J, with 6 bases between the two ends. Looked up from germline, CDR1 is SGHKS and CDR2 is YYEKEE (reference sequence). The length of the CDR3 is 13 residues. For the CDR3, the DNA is TGTGCCAGCAGCTTGGCCGGGCACTATGGCTACACCTTC. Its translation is CASSLAGHYGYTF.

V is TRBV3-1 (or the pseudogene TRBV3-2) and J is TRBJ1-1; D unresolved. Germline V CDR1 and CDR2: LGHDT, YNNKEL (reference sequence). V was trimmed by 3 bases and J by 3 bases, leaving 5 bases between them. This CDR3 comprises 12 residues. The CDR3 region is CASSQGYTEAFF. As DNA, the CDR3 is TGTGCCAGCAGCCAGGGGTACACTGAAGCTTTCTTT.

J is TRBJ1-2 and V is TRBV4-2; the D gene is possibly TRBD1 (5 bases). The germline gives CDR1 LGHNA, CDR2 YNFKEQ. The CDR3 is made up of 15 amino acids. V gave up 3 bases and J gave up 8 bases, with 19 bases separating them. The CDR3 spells CASSHLQEYGVGYTF. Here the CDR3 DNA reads TGTGCCAGCAGCCACCTACAGGAATACGGAGTCGGCTACACCTTC.

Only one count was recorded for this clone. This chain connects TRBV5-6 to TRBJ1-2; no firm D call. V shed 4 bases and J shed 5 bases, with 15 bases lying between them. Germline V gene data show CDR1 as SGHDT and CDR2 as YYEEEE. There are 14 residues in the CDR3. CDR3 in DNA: TGTGCCAGCAGCCCCGGTAGGGTATTGTATGGCTACACCTTC. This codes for CASSPGRVLYGYTF.

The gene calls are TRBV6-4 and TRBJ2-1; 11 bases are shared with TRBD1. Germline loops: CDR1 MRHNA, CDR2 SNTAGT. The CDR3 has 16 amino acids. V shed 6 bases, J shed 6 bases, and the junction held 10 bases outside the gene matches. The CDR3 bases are TGTGCCAGCAGCGAGGCCGGGACAGGGGGACGCAATGAGCAGTTCTTC. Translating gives CASSEAGTGGRNEQFF.

CDR3 protein: CASSLRGLGPSEAFF. The CDR3 coding sequence is TGCGCCAGCAGCTTGAGGGGGTTGGGACCCTCAGAAGCTTTCTTT. This sequence joins TRBV5-1 and TRBJ1-1; maybe TRBD1 (6 bases). The germline CDR1 and CDR2 sequences are SGHRS and YFSETQ. The CDR3 loop spans 15 amino acids. Trimming stripped 1 base from V and 8 bases from J, with 18 bases between.